Following are 24 T cell receptor beta chains from one sample sequenced in a study of shared clonotypes between healthy human individuals. Naive CD8 isolation took CD45RO-negative cells positively selected for CCR7 and excluded terminally differentiated effector memory CD45RA+ cells. Data came from immunoSEQ multiplex PCR; TCRdb stores just in-frame clones and leaves some out. The table includes a few hundred thousand clones, about 95% detected once. The specimen sequenced was naive CD8+ T cells sorted from blood. These receptors were obtained from a woman under 40 in good health.

The J gene is TRBJ1-4, the V gene TRBV28; TRBD1 is a possible D gene (5 bases). The CDR3 totals 15 residues. Between the trimmed V and J ends, which lost 2 bases and 2 bases, there was a span of 9 bases. Per germline, CDR1 MDHEN and CDR2 SYDVKM. The CDR3: CASSLGQFTNEKLFF. CDR3 DNA sequence: TGTGCCAGCAGTTTAGGACAATTCACTAATGAAAAACTGTTTTTT.

This chain links TRBV5-4 with TRBJ1-2; no reliable D call. Germline lookup yields CDR1 SGHNT and CDR2 YYREEE (reference sequence). CDR3 length: 15 amino acids. V lost 0 bases and J 4 bases, leaving 13 bases between the germline ends. The CDR3 DNA sequence: TGTGCCAGCAGCTTGGAGGGCCCCTCCGCCTATGGCTACACCTTC. Translation gives CASSLEGPSAYGYTF. Full variable domain (missing parts from reference TRBV5-4 and TRBJ1-2): ETGVTQSPTHLIKTRGQQVTLRCSSQSGHNTVSWYQQALGQGPQFIFQYYREEENGRGNFPPRFSGLQFPNYSSELNVNALELDDSALYLCASSLEGPSAYGYTFGSGTRLTVV.

V is TRBV4-1 and J is TRBJ1-1, with D uncertain. The V gene lost 0 bases and the J gene lost 5 bases, with 10 bases spanning the gap. The germline CDR1 and CDR2 sequences are MGHRA and YSYEKL. This CDR3 contains 14 residues. The CDR3 protein is CASSQESPGTEAFF. The CDR3 DNA reads TGCGCCAGCAGCCAAGAGTCCCCGGGGACTGAAGCTTTCTTT.

The chain has TRBV27 and TRBJ2-5; D uncertain. The closer fit of TRBJ2-7 to the DNA end suggests the J call may be wrong. Germline V gene sequence: CDR1 MNHEY, CDR2 SMNVEV (reference sequence). The CDR3 length is 13 residues. The CDR3 protein is CASSPSINYEQYF. Written as DNA, the CDR3 is TGTGCCAGCAGTCCGTCCATAAATTACGAGCAGTACTTC.

The rearrangement joins TRBV6-4 to TRBJ2-2; possibly TRBD2 for D (7 bases). This CDR3 contains 16 residues. Germline CDR1 MRHNA, CDR2 SNTAGT. V was pared by 0 bases and J by 2 bases, with 10 bases between. The DNA for the CDR3 is TGTGCCAGCAGTGACTCTCGGGGGGCAAACACCGGGGAGCTGTTTTTT. It specifies CASSDSRGANTGELFF.

The V gene is TRBV2, the J gene TRBJ2-7, with D unresolved. Germline values: CDR1 SNHLY, CDR2 FYNNEI. V lost 5 bases to trimming and J lost 1 base, with 12 bases between them. The CDR3 loop spans 14 amino acids. The CDR3 is CASSTWQLSYEQYF. The CDR3 region has the DNA TGTGCCAGCAGTACTTGGCAGTTATCCTACGAGCAGTACTTC.

V is TRBV4-1 and J is TRBJ2-1, with D maybe TRBD2 (6 bases). The CDR3 spans 17 residues. The V end was cut by 0 bases, the J end by 3 bases, with 15 bases between. Germline values: CDR1 MGHRA, CDR2 YSYEKL. CDR3 nucleotides: TGCGCCAGCAGCCAAGATTCCCGGGACTTGGTCTACAATGAGCAGTTCTTC. Protein: CASSQDSRDLVYNEQFF.

The chain couples TRBV6-1 to TRBJ2-2, with D perhaps matching TRBD2 (6 bases). The CDR3 covers 16 residues. The V end lost 0 bases, the J end lost 5 bases, and 13 bases lay between the germline ends. Germline CDR1 and CDR2: MNHNS and SASEGT. DNA of the CDR3: TGTGCCAGCAGTGAAGCGAGGGTTGGGGGGACCGGGGAGCTGTTTTTT. It yields the protein CASSEARVGGTGELFF.

V gene TRBV28 combines with J gene TRBJ1-2; tentatively, D is TRBD1 (5 bases). The CDR3 runs to 13 residues. V lost 5 bases to trimming and J lost 8 bases, with 15 bases between them. Germline CDR1 MDHEN, CDR2 SYDVKM. The CDR3 sequence is CASSTRGPWGYTF. The CDR3 DNA follows: TGTGCCAGCAGTACACGGGGCCCTTGGGGCTACACCTTC.

This clone was seen only once. The chain employs TRBV29-1 and TRBJ2-7; no clear D. This CDR3 region has 14 residues. In germline, CDR1 is SQVTM, CDR2 ANQGSEA. V lost 6 bases to trimming and J lost 4 bases, with 19 bases between them. The CDR3 here is CSVVSARGGYEQYF. The CDR3 coding sequence is TGCAGCGTCGTCTCGGCGAGAGGTGGGTACGAGCAGTACTTC.

Concerning this clone itself: The sample contains more than one DNA sequence encoding this CDR3. The chain is built from TRBV27 and TRBJ2-1; D is possibly TRBD2 (6 bases). CDR1 is MNHEY, CDR2 SMNVEV, per germline (reference sequence). V shed 6 bases and J shed 0 bases, with 12 bases lying between them. This CDR3 has 15 residues. Written as DNA, the CDR3 is TGTGCCAGCAGATCAGGGACTTACTCCTACAATGAGCAGTTCTTC. Its translation: CASRSGTYSYNEQFF.

This chain links TRBV13 with TRBJ2-2, with D unresolved. This CDR3 region has 14 residues. V was shortened by 5 bases and J by 6 bases, with 13 bases between the two germline ends. CDR1 is PRHDT and CDR2 is FYEKMQ in the germline V gene (reference sequence). As DNA, the CDR3 is TGTGCCAGCAGCGCCGCGTCGGGCGCCGGGGAGCTGTTTTTT. Amino acid sequence: CASSAASGAGELFF. The variable domain in full, completed from reference TRBV13 and TRBJ2-2, reads AAGVIQSPRHLIKEKRETATLKCYPIPRHDTVYWYQQGPGQDPQFLISFYEKMQSDKGSIPDRFSAQQFSDYHSELNMSSLELGDSALYFCASSAASGAGELFFGEGSRLTVL.

The CDR3 sequence is CATSEIGGDLFYNEQFF. In nucleotides, the CDR3 is TGTGCCACCAGCGAGATTGGGGGGGATCTTTTCTACAATGAGCAGTTCTTC. J is TRBJ2-1 and V is TRBV15; 7 bases map to TRBD2. The trim removed 5 bases at V and 3 bases at J, leaving 13 bases unmatched. The germline V gene encodes CDR1 LNHNV and CDR2 YYDKDF (reference sequence). This CDR3 spans 17 amino acids.

CDR3 DNA sequence: TGTGCCATCAGGACAGGGAACTCCTACGAGCAGTACTTC. It codes for CAIRTGNSYEQYF. The genes are TRBV10-3 and TRBJ2-7, with 7 bases lining up with TRBD1. Germline loops: CDR1 ENHRY, CDR2 SYGVKD. Germline trimming cut 6 bases from V and 0 bases from J; bases unmatched to any gene: 2. CDR3 length: 13 residues.

The rearrangement uses TRBV6-1 and TRBJ2-7; 7 bases agree with TRBD1. Per the germline V gene, CDR1 is MNHNS and CDR2 is SASEGT. The CDR3 loop spans 15 amino acids. The junction had 5 bases not matched to a gene; V was cut back by 3 bases and J by 0 bases. The CDR3 sequence: CASSDVQGTSYEQYF. The DNA of the CDR3 is TGTGCCAGCAGTGACGTACAGGGGACCTCCTACGAGCAGTACTTC.

V gene TRBV29-1 combines with J gene TRBJ2-2; 10 bases are shared with TRBD1. V was clipped by 3 bases and J by 6 bases; unmatched bases: 4. The CDR3 runs 14 residues. CDR1 is SQVTM and CDR2 is ANQGSEA in the germline V gene. CDR3 residues: CSVEGQGIAGELFF. In DNA form, the CDR3 reads TGCAGCGTTGAGGGACAGGGGATCGCCGGGGAGCTGTTTTTT.

This rearrangement joins TRBV5-6 to TRBJ2-5, with no clear D. Germline V lookup: CDR1 SGHDT, CDR2 YYEEEE. CDR3 length equals 12 residues. Between the trimmed V and J ends, which lost 0 bases and 5 bases, there was a span of 5 bases. The chain's CDR3 is CASSLEFETQYF. For the CDR3, the DNA is TGTGCCAGCAGCTTGGAGTTTGAGACCCAGTACTTC.

The chain is built from TRBV29-1 and TRBJ2-1, with 7 positions matching TRBD2. Germline V gene data show CDR1 as SQVTM and CDR2 as ANQGSEA. CDR3 size: 18 residues. With 0 bases clipped from V and 7 bases from J, the junction kept 18 bases outside the gene matches. The CDR3 DNA reads as TGCAGCGTTGAAGATGCGGAGTTAAGCGGGACTGTGGGAAATGAGCAGTTCTTC. This encodes CSVEDAELSGTVGNEQFF.

The chain couples TRBV5-5 to TRBJ1-5; D may be TRBD1 (5 bases). The germline gives CDR1 SGHKS, CDR2 YYEKEE (reference sequence). The CDR3 covers 15 residues. Between the trimmed V and J ends, which lost 4 bases and 3 bases, there was a span of 14 bases. CDR3 DNA: TGTGCCAGCAGCCATAGGGAGGGGCTCAATCAGCCCCAGCATTTT. This encodes CASSHREGLNQPQHF. Combining the CDR3 with reference TRBV5-5 and TRBJ1-5 gives the whole variable domain DAGVTQSPTHLIKTRGQQVTLRCSPISGHKSVSWYQQVLGQGPQFIFQYYEKEERGRGNFPDRFSARQFPNYSSELNVNALLLGDSALYLCASSHREGLNQPQHFGDGTRLSIL.

The chain recombines TRBV27 with TRBJ2-1; 7 bases agree with TRBD2. CDR1 and CDR2 from the germline V gene are MNHEY and SMNVEV (reference sequence). The ends lost 3 bases at V and 7 bases at J; junction bases unmatched: 6. The CDR3 sequence is 14 residues long. CDR3 region: CASSFGGSVNEQFF. In nucleotides, the CDR3 is TGTGCCAGCAGTTTTGGCGGGAGTGTGAATGAGCAGTTCTTC.

This chain links TRBV7-6 with TRBJ2-7; TRBD2 matches at 9 bases. The CDR3 is 14 residues long. Trimming took 2 bases from V and 1 from J; bases not matched to a gene: 0. Germline V gene lookup returns CDR1 SGHVS and CDR2 FNYEAQ. CDR3 residues: CASSLLAGSYEQYF. The CDR3 DNA reads as TGTGCCAGCAGCTTACTAGCGGGGTCCTACGAGCAGTACTTC.

The chain couples TRBV28 to TRBJ2-7; the D is unclear. The CDR3 sequence is 12 residues long. Trimming cost V 5 bases and J 5 bases, with 10 bases left between them. Germline V gene sequence: CDR1 MDHEN, CDR2 SYDVKM. In DNA, the CDR3 is TGTGCCAGCAGTAGTGGCGAGGACGAGCAGTACTTC. The encoded protein is CASSSGEDEQYF.

This clone was seen once. The chain employs TRBV9 and TRBJ1-2; 7 positions agree with TRBD1. This CDR3 region has 15 residues. J was trimmed by 7 bases and V by 4 bases; bases with no gene match: 13. From germline, CDR1 is SGDLS and CDR2 YYNGEE. Here the CDR3 reads CASSIRDSLKSGYTF. The CDR3 DNA is TGTGCCAGCAGCATCCGGGACAGCCTGAAGAGTGGCTACACCTTC.

V gene TRBV5-8 combines with J gene TRBJ2-5, with D unclear. The DNA end lines up better with TRBJ2-7; the J call may be wrong. The CDR3 contains 15 residues. Germline lookup yields CDR1 SGHTS and CDR2 YDEGEE. CDR3 residues: CASSLAWPGVYEQYF. As DNA, the CDR3 is TGTGCCAGCAGCTTGGCCTGGCCAGGCGTCTACGAGCAGTACTTC.